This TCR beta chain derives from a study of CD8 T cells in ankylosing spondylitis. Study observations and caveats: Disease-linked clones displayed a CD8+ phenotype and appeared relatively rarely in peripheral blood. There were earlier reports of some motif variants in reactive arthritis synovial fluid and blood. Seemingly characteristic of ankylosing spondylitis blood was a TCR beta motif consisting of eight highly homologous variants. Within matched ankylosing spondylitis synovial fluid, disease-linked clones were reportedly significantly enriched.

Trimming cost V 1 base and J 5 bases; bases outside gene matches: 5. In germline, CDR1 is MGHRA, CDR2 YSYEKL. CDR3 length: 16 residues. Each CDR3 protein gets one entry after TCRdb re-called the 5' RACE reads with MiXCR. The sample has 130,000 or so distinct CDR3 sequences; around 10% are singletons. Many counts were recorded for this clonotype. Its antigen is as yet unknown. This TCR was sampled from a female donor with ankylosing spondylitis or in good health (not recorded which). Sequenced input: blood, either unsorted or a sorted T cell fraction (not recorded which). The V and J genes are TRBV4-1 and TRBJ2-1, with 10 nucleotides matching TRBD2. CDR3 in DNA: TGCGCCAGCAGCCAAGGGAAAGGACTAGCGGACAATGAGCAGTTCTTC. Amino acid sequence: CASSQGKGLADNEQFF.